The clone carrying this T cell receptor beta chain was observed a few times. This sample is drawn from a study of blood T cell repertoires in COVID-19. The method was immunoSEQ multiplex PCR; TCRdb's version includes in-frame clones alone and lacks a portion of them. The sample has 300,000 to 350,000 clones, 87% seen once. This CDR3 has 13 amino acids. Trimming stripped 5 bases from V and 5 bases from J, with 10 bases between. CDR1 is SGHVS, CDR2 FQNEAQ, per germline. Those enrolled in Seattle joined during active infection and were followed longitudinally afterward. The V gene is TRBV7-8, the J gene TRBJ1-5; TRBD1 is a possible D gene (6 bases). The sample comprised peripheral blood. This receptor was taken from a young man with COVID-19, enrolled during active disease. As DNA, the CDR3 is TGTGCCAGCAGCGGACAGACCGATCAGCCCCAGCATTTT. It yields the protein CASSGQTDQPQHF.